A single sample gave rise to the 14 T cell receptor beta chains below, sequenced in a study of CD8 T cells in ankylosing spondylitis. TCRdb reprocessed the 5' RACE reads via MiXCR and lists one record per CDR3 protein. The sample records about 350,000 distinct CDR3 sequences, 20% to 25% being singletons. The specimen sequenced was blood, either unsorted or a sorted T cell fraction (not recorded which). The receptor set was obtained from a male donor with ankylosing spondylitis or in good health (not recorded which).

The chain recombines TRBV12-3 or TRBV12-4 with TRBJ2-5; a possible D gene is TRBD1 (5 bases). The V end was cut by 1 base, the J end by 5 bases, with 11 bases between. The CDR3 covers 14 residues. In DNA, the CDR3 is TGTGCCAGCAGTTTAGTGTGGGGCTCGGAGACCCAGTACTTC. The encoded protein is CASSLVWGSETQYF.

This clonotype was picked up a small number of times. This chain joins TRBV7-9 and TRBJ2-3; D remains ambiguous. From germline, CDR1 is SEHNR and CDR2 FQNEAQ (reference sequence). Between the trimmed V and J ends, which lost 5 bases and 0 bases, there was a span of 12 bases. CDR3 size: 15 residues. Written as DNA, the CDR3 is TGTGCCAGCAGCCCAGAGCCGCGGAGCACAGATACGCAGTATTTT. Its translation is CASSPEPRSTDTQYF.

The rearrangement joins TRBV6-5 to TRBJ2-7, with TRBD1 matching over 7 bases. V was clipped by 0 bases and J by 2 bases; unmatched bases: 1. This CDR3 spans 14 amino acids. CDR1 and CDR2 from the germline V gene are MNHEY and SVGAGI. CDR3 DNA sequence: TGTGCCAGCAGTTACTCGACAGGGACCTACGAGCAGTACTTC. Amino acids: CASSYSTGTYEQYF.

In its sample, this clonotype was seen a few times. The rearrangement links TRBV10-2 to TRBJ2-7; D ambiguous. The CDR3 covers 12 residues. Trimming stripped 8 bases from V and 0 bases from J, with 8 bases between. Germline CDR1 WSHSY, CDR2 SAAADI. The CDR3 protein is CASLEPSYEQYF. The CDR3 DNA sequence: TGCGCCAGCCTTGAGCCCTCCTACGAGCAGTACTTC.

This clonotype has a handful of counts. The rearrangement uses TRBV20-1 and TRBJ2-5; D is perhaps TRBD2 (6 bases). Germline CDR1 DFQATT, CDR2 SNEGSKA (reference sequence). This CDR3 is built from 16 residues. For the CDR3, the DNA is TGCAGCGCTCCGAGTGGAACGGGGGTGCCCGGGGAGACCCAGTACTTC. This codes for CSAPSGTGVPGETQYF.

This clonotype has only a few counts. This chain uses TRBV12-3 or TRBV12-4 with TRBJ2-7, with D perhaps TRBD1 (6 bases). This CDR3 has 14 residues. Trimming took off 6 bases at V and 2 bases at J, with 14 bases between the two ends. Here the CDR3 DNA reads TGTGCCAGCAGCATCCCGGACAGAACCTACGAGCAGTACTTC. Its protein product is CASSIPDRTYEQYF.

This rearrangement joins TRBV12-3 or TRBV12-4 to TRBJ1-1, with a possible D match to TRBD1 (5 bases). The CDR3 covers 13 residues. The ends were cut back, 7 bases at V and 0 bases at J, with 9 bases in the middle. The CDR3 spells CASTGTVNTEAFF. DNA for the CDR3: TGTGCCAGCACCGGGACGGTGAACACTGAAGCTTTCTTT.

This clonotype occurred a few times. The chain combines TRBV4-2 with TRBJ2-7; possibly TRBD1 for D (5 bases). This CDR3 region has 15 residues. V dropped 4 bases and J dropped 7 bases, with 20 bases sitting between them. Germline V lookup: CDR1 LGHNA, CDR2 YNFKEQ. CDR3 DNA sequence: TGTGCCAGCAGCCCCATTCGTATCAGGGTAGAGGAGCAGTACTTC. It encodes CASSPIRIRVEEQYF.

This clonotype was seen a few times. This chain uses TRBV4-1 with TRBJ2-3; unclear D gene. Per the germline V gene, CDR1 is MGHRA and CDR2 is YSYEKL. V gave up 6 bases and J gave up 8 bases, with 18 bases separating them. This CDR3 contains 14 residues. DNA of the CDR3: TGCGCCAGCAGTCCAAGATCCCCCGTCGGTACGCAGTATTTT. It is translated as CASSPRSPVGTQYF.

In its sample, this clonotype was seen once. The chain carries TRBV30 and TRBJ2-1; no definite D call. The CDR3 length is 13 residues. Trimming pared 3 bases from V and 9 bases from J, leaving 15 bases between. Germline V gene lookup returns CDR1 GTSNPN and CDR2 SVGIG (reference sequence). The chain's CDR3 is CAWRALEKAEQFF. CDR3 in DNA: TGTGCCTGGAGGGCCTTAGAGAAGGCTGAGCAGTTCTTC.

This clonotype was seen a handful of times. The chain recombines TRBV9 with TRBJ2-3, with no clear D. This CDR3 is built from 14 residues. CDR1 and CDR2 from the germline V gene are SGDLS and YYNGEE. V was shortened by 4 bases and J by 0 bases, with 9 bases between the two germline ends. The CDR3 loop reads CASSTQQSTDTQYF. The DNA for the CDR3 is TGTGCCAGCAGCACCCAGCAGAGCACAGATACGCAGTATTTT. Together with reference TRBV9 and TRBJ2-3, the CDR3 gives the full variable domain: DSGVTQTPKHLITATGQRVTLRCSPRSGDLSVYWYQQSLDQGLQFLIQYYNGEERAKGNILERFSAQQFPDLHSELNLSSLELGDSALYFCASSTQQSTDTQYFGPGTRLTVL.

The sample holds a few counts of this clonotype. The chain combines TRBV20-1 with TRBJ2-1; a weak D match, TRBD2 (6 bases). V was shortened by 3 bases and J by 8 bases, with 11 bases between the two germline ends. There are 12 residues in the CDR3. Germline V gives CDR1 DFQATT, CDR2 SNEGSKA (reference sequence). The DNA of the CDR3 is TGCAGTGCTAGGACCTGGAGGGATGAGCAGTTCTTC. Amino acids: CSARTWRDEQFF.

This clonotype was counted many times. The chain uses TRBV12-3 or TRBV12-4 and TRBJ2-3, with 7 bases fitting TRBD1. This CDR3 comprises 16 residues. The V segment lost 6 bases and the J segment 0 bases; nucleotides outside the gene matches: 9. CDR3 sequence reads: CASRTDRVGSTDTQYF. In nucleotides, the CDR3 is TGTGCCAGCAGGACCGACAGGGTCGGCAGCACAGATACGCAGTATTTT.

This clonotype was seen a few times. V is TRBV12-3 or TRBV12-4 and J is TRBJ1-1; D unclear. The CDR3 is 15 amino acids. V was cut by 3 bases and J by 4 bases, with 15 bases left in between. CDR3 DNA sequence: TGTGCCAGCAGTTTGAATCCAGGCGGTCTCACTGAAGCTTTCTTT. It specifies CASSLNPGGLTEAFF.